What follows are 24 T cell receptor beta chains derived from one specimen sequenced in a study of blood T cell repertoires in COVID-19. Method: immunoSEQ multiplex PCR; TCRdb's copy keeps in-frame clones and lacks some. The table lists 81,000 or so clones, 89% of them singletons, with 9% to 15% in the top ten. Sequencing input: peripheral blood. The receptors shown here come from a man between 65 and 85 years old with active or convalescent COVID-19.

V and J are TRBV18 and TRBJ1-5, with TRBD1 matching 7 bases. From germline, CDR1 is KGHSH and CDR2 LQKENI. Trimming removed 3 bases from V and 0 bases from J; junction bases left unmatched: 11. This CDR3 has 18 residues. The CDR3 loop reads CASSPPGQGDHSNQPQHF. The CDR3 DNA follows: TGTGCCAGCTCACCTCCTGGGCAGGGGGACCATAGCAATCAGCCCCAGCATTTT.

The chain carries TRBV3-1 (or the pseudogene TRBV3-2) and TRBJ2-7, with D perhaps matching TRBD1 (5 bases). V was trimmed by 4 bases and J by 2 bases, leaving 12 bases between them. Germline CDR1 LGHDT, CDR2 YNNKEL (reference sequence). This CDR3 region has 14 residues. The DNA for the CDR3 is TGTGCCAGCAGCCCCAGACAGATCCCCTACGAGCAGTACTTC. Protein sequence: CASSPRQIPYEQYF.

This clone was detected only once. This sequence joins TRBV18 and TRBJ1-2, with 8 bases fitting TRBD1. With V trimmed by 5 bases and J by 2 bases, 4 bases remained unmatched. This CDR3 is built from 14 residues. The germline CDR1 and CDR2 sequences are KGHSH and LQKENI. The CDR3 here is CASSSTGENYGYTF. The CDR3 DNA reads TGTGCCAGCTCATCGACAGGGGAGAACTATGGCTACACCTTC. Supplemented by reference TRBV18 and TRBJ1-2, the full variable domain reads NAGVMQNPRHLVRRRGQEARLRCSPMKGHSHVYWYRQLPEEGLKFMVYLQKENIIDESGMPKERFSAEFPKEGPSILRIQQVVRGDSAAYFCASSSTGENYGYTFGSGTRLTVV.

The chain uses TRBV7-8 and TRBJ1-6; TRBD1 aligns across 7 bases. The CDR3 spans 18 residues. Germline V lookup: CDR1 SGHVS, CDR2 FQNEAQ. V lost 4 bases to trimming and J lost 4 bases; unmatched junction nucleotides: 13. The CDR3: CASSSRLGRGNYNSPLHF. The CDR3 DNA sequence: TGTGCCAGCAGCTCCCGTCTGGGCAGGGGGAATTATAATTCACCCCTCCACTTT.

There are a few counts of this clone. This rearrangement joins TRBV7-2 to TRBJ2-7; 7 nucleotides align to TRBD1. The CDR3 totals 16 residues. Per the germline V gene, CDR1 is SGHTA and CDR2 is FQGNSA. The V segment lost 3 bases and the J segment 3 bases; nucleotides outside the gene matches: 11. The chain's CDR3 is CASSLRQGLDRYEQYF. CDR3 coding DNA: TGTGCCAGCAGCTTGAGACAGGGCCTGGACCGCTACGAGCAGTACTTC.

The J gene is TRBJ1-3, the V gene TRBV2, with D possibly matching TRBD1 (6 bases). V was cut by 1 base and J by 1 base, with 8 bases left in between. In germline, CDR1 is SNHLY, CDR2 FYNNEI. The CDR3 totals 15 residues. The CDR3 region has the DNA TGTGCCAGCAGTGAAGAGACAGGTTCTGGAAACACCATATATTTT. Translated, it gives CASSEETGSGNTIYF.

The chain has TRBV11-3 and TRBJ2-7; maybe TRBD2 (7 bases). The ends were cut back, 5 bases at V and 5 bases at J, with 16 bases in the middle. This CDR3 contains 14 residues. Germline V gene sequence: CDR1 SGHNT, CDR2 YENEEA. The CDR3 reads CASSRGGGADEQYF. CDR3 nucleotides: TGTGCCAGCAGCCGAGGCGGGGGCGCGGACGAGCAGTACTTC. The variable domain in full, with the rest retrieved from reference TRBV11-3 and TRBJ2-7, is EAGVVQSPRYKIIEKKQPVAFWCNPISGHNTLYWYLQNLGQGPELLIRYENEEAVDDSQLPKDRFSAERLKGVDSTLKIQPAELGDSAVYLCASSRGGGADEQYFGPGTRLTVT.

This sequence joins TRBV19 and TRBJ1-1; D is undetermined. Per germline, CDR1 LNHDA and CDR2 SQIVND (reference sequence). There are 14 residues in the CDR3. Trimming stripped 6 bases from V and 6 bases from J, with 17 bases between. The CDR3 loop is CASSTYATSSEAFF. CDR3 sequence (DNA): TGTGCCAGTAGCACCTATGCAACGTCGTCTGAAGCTTTCTTT.

This chain connects TRBV6-5 to TRBJ1-1; 7 bases match TRBD1. The CDR3 has 12 amino acids. Germline V gene sequence: CDR1 MNHEY, CDR2 SVGAGI. V lost 7 bases and J lost 12; bases outside the gene matches: 11. CDR3: CASTPREGASFF. DNA for the CDR3: TGTGCCAGCACCCCGCGGGAGGGGGCATCTTTCTTT.

The rearrangement links TRBV5-1 to TRBJ2-3; 9 bases are a match to TRBD1. The CDR3 is made up of 15 amino acids. Germline CDR1 reads SGHRS; CDR2 reads YFSETQ. V lost 6 bases, J lost 4 bases, and 9 bases stayed unmatched. The CDR3 nucleotides read TGCGCCAGCACCCCTGGGACAGGGCACGCAGATACGCAGTATTTT. It codes for CASTPGTGHADTQYF.

The J gene is TRBJ1-3, the V gene TRBV14; weak D call: TRBD1 (5 bases). This CDR3 spans 16 amino acids. Trimming stripped 1 base from V and 3 bases from J, with 13 bases between. Germline CDR1 and CDR2: SGHDN and FVKESK. In DNA form, the CDR3 reads TGTGCCAGCAGCCAAGTGTCCGGGGGAGGTGGAAACACCATATATTTT. Translating gives CASSQVSGGGGNTIYF.

This chain joins TRBV29-1 and TRBJ1-2; D is perhaps TRBD1 (6 bases). Deletions cut 4 bases from V and 7 bases from J, with 13 bases between. Germline CDR1 and CDR2: SQVTM and ANQGSEA. The CDR3 loop spans 12 amino acids. CDR3 nucleotides: TGCAGCGTTGGCGTGGGGGCGGGTGGCTACACCTTC. Its protein is CSVGVGAGGYTF.

The V call is TRBV4-1, the J call TRBJ2-7; 7 bases fit TRBD1. The CDR3 has 13 amino acids. CDR1 MGHRA and CDR2 YSYEKL come from the germline V gene. With 4 bases clipped from V and 4 bases from J, the junction kept 4 bases outside the gene matches. Here the CDR3 DNA reads TGCGCCAGCAGCCTTCCCAGGGGGTACGAGCAGTACTTC. It translates to CASSLPRGYEQYF.

DNA of the CDR3: TGCGCCAGCAGCTTGGGAGGCGCAGGGAAAGGCTACACCTTC. Amino acid sequence: CASSLGGAGKGYTF. The V and J genes are TRBV5-1 and TRBJ1-2, with D perhaps TRBD1 (5 bases). CDR3 length: 14 residues. Between the trimmed V and J ends, which lost 0 bases and 8 bases, there was a span of 14 bases. Germline CDR1 is SGHRS and CDR2 is YFSETQ. Together with reference TRBV5-1 and TRBJ1-2, the CDR3 gives the full variable domain: KAGVTQTPRYLIKTRGQQVTLSCSPISGHRSVSWYQQTPGQGLQFLFEYFSETQRNKGNFPGRFSGRQFSNSRSEMNVSTLELGDSALYLCASSLGGAGKGYTFGSGTRLTVV.

CDR3 residues: CAISGGGIGTDTQYF. The CDR3 DNA follows: TGTGCCATCAGTGGCGGGGGCATCGGAACAGATACGCAGTATTTT. The chain couples TRBV10-3 to TRBJ2-3; a possible D gene is TRBD2 (7 bases). The CDR3 has 15 amino acids. From germline, CDR1 is ENHRY and CDR2 SYGVKD. V was shortened by 4 bases and J by 3 bases, with 14 bases between the two germline ends.

This clone was counted a few times. The chain carries TRBV4-1 and TRBJ2-7; D might be TRBD2 (6 bases). V lost 4 bases and J 2 bases, leaving 15 bases between the germline ends. The CDR3 has 15 amino acids. CDR1 and CDR2 from the germline V gene are MGHRA and YSYEKL. CDR3 residues: CASSRRNSGTYEQYF. The CDR3 coding sequence is TGCGCCAGCAGCCGGCGAAATAGCGGAACCTACGAGCAGTACTTC.

V is TRBV2 and J is TRBJ2-7; 15 nucleotides line up with TRBD2. The CDR3 runs to 15 residues. Germline V gene lookup returns CDR1 SNHLY and CDR2 FYNNEI. The V segment lost 7 bases and the J segment 4 bases; nucleotides outside the gene matches: 5. The CDR3 nucleotides read TGTGCCAGCATTAGGACTAGCGGGGGGGCGTACGAGCAGTACTTC. Translated, it gives CASIRTSGGAYEQYF.

This sequence joins TRBV25-1 and TRBJ1-4, with unresolved D. V was shortened by 3 bases and J by 0 bases, with 11 bases between the two germline ends. The CDR3 sequence is 16 residues long. Germline lookup yields CDR1 MGHDK and CDR2 SYGVNS. The CDR3 sequence: CASSEEHFATNEKLFF. CDR3 DNA: TGTGCCAGCAGTGAGGAGCATTTCGCAACTAATGAAAAACTGTTTTTT.

This sequence joins TRBV6-5 and TRBJ1-2, with a weak D call TRBD1 (5 bases). Germline values: CDR1 MNHEY, CDR2 SVGAGI. This CDR3 comprises 13 residues. The V end was cut by 2 bases, the J end by 4 bases, with 8 bases between. In DNA, the CDR3 is TGTGCCAGCAGTTACGGCGGGGGCTATGGCTACACCTTC. It encodes CASSYGGGYGYTF.

The V and J genes are TRBV6-5 and TRBJ2-5, with 13 bases aligning to TRBD2. Unmatched junction bases numbered 3, after V lost 6 bases and J lost 2 bases. The CDR3 has 15 residues. Germline lookup yields CDR1 MNHEY and CDR2 SVGAGI. The CDR3 reads CASSPGLAGQETQYF. CDR3 sequence (DNA): TGTGCCAGCAGCCCGGGACTAGCGGGGCAAGAGACCCAGTACTTC.

The J gene is TRBJ1-2, the V gene TRBV4-3; 8 positions agree with TRBD1. The CDR3 runs to 15 residues. Losses at the gene ends were 2 bases for V and 4 bases for J; bases not matched to a gene: 6. The germline CDR1 and CDR2 sequences are LGHNA and YSLEER. DNA for the CDR3: TGCGCCAGCAGCCAACCGGGACAGGTCCTCTATGGCTACACCTTC. The encoded protein is CASSQPGQVLYGYTF.

This clone was observed once. The chain couples TRBV5-8 to TRBJ2-5, with 11 bases matching TRBD2. The CDR3 runs 19 residues. The germline V gene encodes CDR1 SGHTS and CDR2 YDEGEE. Losses at the gene ends were 4 bases for V and 3 bases for J; bases not matched to a gene: 17. The CDR3 region has the DNA TGTGCCAGCAGCCCCGGCCCACCTAGCGGGGGGTTGTTTGAAGAGACCCAGTACTTC. This gives the protein CASSPGPPSGGLFEETQYF.

Points on this clone: At one end the junction does not follow the germline gene, possibly because of a read error. The rearrangement links TRBV11-2 to TRBJ1-2; D remains ambiguous. Germline CDR1 SGHAT, CDR2 FQNNGV. The CDR3 runs to 15 residues. CDR3 region: CASSLTDGANYSYTF. CDR3 sequence (DNA): TGTGCCAGCAGCTTAACTGATGGAGCTAACTATAGCTACACCTTC.

This clone was seen only once. The CDR3 DNA reads TGTGCCAGCAGCCAGGGTCTCAGGGGAACTGAAGCTTTCTTT. It is translated as CASSQGLRGTEAFF. The rearrangement joins TRBV3-1 (or the pseudogene TRBV3-2) to TRBJ1-1, with D tentatively TRBD1 (6 bases). Trimming stripped 3 bases from V and 5 bases from J, with 13 bases between. CDR1 is LGHDT, CDR2 YNNKEL, per germline (reference sequence). The CDR3 contains 14 residues.